The rows below give T cell receptor beta chains drawn from one sample of a study of cytomegalovirus exposure and HLA in healthy donors. Method: immunoSEQ multiplex PCR; TCRdb's copy keeps in-frame clones and lacks some. The table records around 170,000 clones, about four fifths of them present only once. Material for sequencing was PBMCs. The receptor set was obtained from a woman aged 45 to 65 in good health and CMV-seropositive. Both conserved end residues are part of each CDR3. Fields, in order: D gene, V gene, J gene, clone size, CDR3 DNA, CDR3 protein. The D gene is left open where the match is weak. Clone size, where shown, is once, few, many, or a class for clones that have expanded.

-	TRBV15	TRBJ1-2	-	TGTGCCACCAGCAGAGATCTGGGGAGGGCGGATGGCTACACCTTC	CATSRDLGRADGYTF
-	TRBV5-4	TRBJ2-5	-	TGTGCCAGCAGCTTGCGTCCAGGGGCGGGAGAGACCCAGTACTTC	CASSLRPGAGETQYF
-	TRBV7-2	TRBJ1-2	-	TGTGCCAGCAGCCCCGGACAGACTTATGGCTACACCTTC	CASSPGQTYGYTF
-	TRBV7-2	TRBJ1-2	few	TGTGCCAGCAGCCCTTTGGCGGTTAACTATGGCTACACCTTC	CASSPLAVNYGYTF
-	TRBV7-9	TRBJ1-3	once	TGTTCCAGCAGCTTAGTTTCCTCAGGGAAGACTGGAAACACCATATATTTT	CSSSLVSSGKTGNTIYF
-	TRBV28	TRBJ2-5	-	TGTGCCAGCACCTCCCCAATCCCAAGTGCGGGGACGTACCAAGAGACCCAGTACTTC	CASTSPIPSAGTYQETQYF
TRBD1	TRBV6-6	TRBJ2-1	-	TGTGCCAGCAGTTTAGACGGGACAGGGGACAATGAGCAGTTCTTC	CASSLDGTGDNEQFF
-	TRBV7-2	TRBJ2-7	-	TGTGCCAGCAGCTTACAACAGGGACCCTACGAGCAGTACTTC	CASSLQQGPYEQYF
-	TRBV28	TRBJ1-2	-	TGTGCCAGCTCTATTCTAGAGGGCTATGGCTACACCTTC	CASSILEGYGYTF
-	TRBV29-1	TRBJ2-5	-	TGCAGCGTCGCCGGGACTGGAGAGACCCAGTACTTC	CSVAGTGETQYF
TRBD1	TRBV4-1	TRBJ1-1	once	TGCGCCAGCAGCCAAGATCCAGGGACAGGGGGCACTGAAGCTTTCTTT	CASSQDPGTGGTEAFF
-	TRBV19	TRBJ2-6	-	TGTGCCAGTAGGCGCCCCCTGGTTTCTGGGGCCAACGTCCTGACTTTC	CASRRPLVSGANVLTF
-	TRBV4-2	TRBJ2-4	few	TGTGCCAGCAGCCAAGATCCCCAGACACGGAACATTCAGTACTTC	CASSQDPQTRNIQYF
-	TRBV5-1	TRBJ1-4	few	TGCGCCAGCAGCTCAGGACAGTTAAATGAAAAACTGTTTTTT	CASSSGQLNEKLFF
-	TRBV5-1	TRBJ2-7	-	TGCGCCAGCAGCTCCCCCGACGGAGCCTACGAGCAGTACTTC	CASSSPDGAYEQYF
-	TRBV7-2	TRBJ1-3	-	TGTGCCAGCAGCTTTGGGGGGGGAAACACCATATATTTT	CASSFGGGNTIYF
TRBD2	TRBV5-8	TRBJ2-7	-	TGTGCCAGCCAAGCGAGGGAGGGACGCTACGAGCAGTACTTC	CASQAREGRYEQYF
-	TRBV5-6	TRBJ2-3	-	TGTGCCACTTCGGGAGAACGCACAGATACGCAGTATTTT	CATSGERTDTQYF
TRBD1	TRBV28	TRBJ2-3	-	TGTGCCAGCAGTTCACCCGGGACAGGGAAGGCAGATACGCAGTATTTT	CASSSPGTGKADTQYF
-	TRBV11-3	TRBJ2-7	-	TGTGCCAGCAGCCTAGGTGGAGCCTCCTACGAGCAGTACTTC	CASSLGGASYEQYF
-	TRBV28	TRBJ1-6	-	TGTGCCAGCAGTTTGGACCGGGGGAGACGGGAGTTATCACCCCTCCACTTT	CASSLDRGRRELSPLHF
-	TRBV29-1	TRBJ1-1	few	TGCAGCGCTACGACCAGGGTTTCGAGCACTGAAGCTTTCTTT	CSATTRVSSTEAFF
-	TRBV6-5	TRBJ1-2	few	TGTGCCAGCAGTTTTAGACACGGATATGGCTACACCTTC	CASSFRHGYGYTF
TRBD2	TRBV6-6	TRBJ2-4	-	TGTGCCAGCAGTTACTCGAGCGGGGGGGGAGACATTCAGTACTTC	CASSYSSGGGDIQYF
-	TRBV27	TRBJ1-2	few	TGTGCCAGCAGAATTATGATGGGGGCAGGTGGCTATGGCTACACCTTC	CASRIMMGAGGYGYTF
-	TRBV19	TRBJ1-1	-	TGTGCCAGTAGTCCCTCAGGGGAGGAAGCTTTCTTT	CASSPSGEEAFF